This T cell receptor (beta chain) was identified during a study of T-cell memory formation after mild COVID-19. Study background: Among the donors, TCR clusters were largely specific to each donor.

Trimming left V 3 bases short and J 0 bases short, with 12 bases between. The CDR3 runs to 16 residues. Germline V gives CDR1 LNHDA, CDR2 SQIVND (reference sequence). Findings of the study overall: Second-wave clones peaking on day 37 lacked confirmed SARS-CoV-2 specificity.

This clonotype was seen at least ten times. No antigen is known for it. TCRdb called the 5' RACE reads again in MiXCR, with one record for every CDR3 protein. The data contain about 57,000 distinct CDR3 sequences, less than 15% of them singletons. Sequencing input: PBMCs or a T cell subset sorted from them (not recorded which). This receptor was obtained from a man younger than 35 who had mild COVID-19 (a few samples of this study predate the infection). Cell type and time point are not known. The rearrangement uses TRBV19 and TRBJ2-1; no firm D call. The CDR3 DNA is TGTGCCAGTAGTATTTTCCAGGTCGGCTCCTACAATGAGCAGTTCTTC. As protein: CASSIFQVGSYNEQFF.